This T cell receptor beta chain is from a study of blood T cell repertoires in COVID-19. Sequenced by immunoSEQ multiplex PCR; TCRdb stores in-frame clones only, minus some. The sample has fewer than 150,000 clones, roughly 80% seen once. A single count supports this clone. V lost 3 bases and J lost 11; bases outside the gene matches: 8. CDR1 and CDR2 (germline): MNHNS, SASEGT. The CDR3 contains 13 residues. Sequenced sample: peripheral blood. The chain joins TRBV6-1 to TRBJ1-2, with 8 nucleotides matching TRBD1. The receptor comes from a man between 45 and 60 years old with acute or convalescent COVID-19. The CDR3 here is CASSEGQAPRYTF. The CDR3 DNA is TGTGCCAGCAGTGAGGGACAGGCCCCGAGGTACACCTTC.